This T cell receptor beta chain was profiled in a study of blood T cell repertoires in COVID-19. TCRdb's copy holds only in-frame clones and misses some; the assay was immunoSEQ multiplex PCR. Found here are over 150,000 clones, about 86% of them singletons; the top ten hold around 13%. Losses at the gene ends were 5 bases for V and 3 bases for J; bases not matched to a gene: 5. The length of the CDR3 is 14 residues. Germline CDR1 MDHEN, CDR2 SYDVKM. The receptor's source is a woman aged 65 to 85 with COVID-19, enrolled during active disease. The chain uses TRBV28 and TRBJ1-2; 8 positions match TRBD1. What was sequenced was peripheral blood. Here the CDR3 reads CASSVQGAHYGYTF. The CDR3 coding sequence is TGTGCCAGCAGTGTTCAGGGGGCCCACTATGGCTACACCTTC.